This T cell receptor beta chain was captured by sequencing in a study of shared clonotypes between healthy human individuals. Regarding the study as a whole: Only a few donors were included, so the genetic and exposure-history diversity represented was limited. The authors sampled blood alone, and tissue repertoires likely differ.

Participating donors were healthy, HIV-negative adults free of recent acute infections or vaccinations. Note on this clone: Its antigen is currently unknown.

Every unsorted PBMC PCR replicate was loaded with around 0.3 ug DNA, approximately 29,000 T cell genomes. The protocol was immunoSEQ multiplex PCR, while the TCRdb copy is restricted to in-frame clones and leaves out a portion. Among some 450,000 clones listed, roughly three quarters were seen once. In germline, CDR1 is SGHAT, CDR2 FQNNGV. Deletions cut 4 bases from V and 4 bases from J, with 16 bases between. The CDR3 runs to 16 residues. The genes are TRBV11-2 and TRBJ2-2, with D maybe TRBD1 (5 bases). The sequenced material came from PBMCs. The clonotype comes from a woman in her thirties or forties in good health. Some clones in this sample may be carry-over from other donors' samples. Here the CDR3 reads CASSSLTDPGTGELFF. The CDR3 bases are TGTGCCAGCAGCTCCCTGACAGATCCCGGCACCGGGGAGCTGTTTTTT.